Listed here are 17 T cell receptor beta chains from one sample, sequenced in a study of blood T cell repertoires in COVID-19 (dated by TCRdb to about 2020). The receptor library was made with the immunoSEQ multiplex PCR assay. The table was pulled from immuneACCESS by TCRdb, which kept in-frame rearrangements only. Such tables lose some clones; where checked, under half of the loss comes from unresolved V genes, and the rest has no known cause. The sample table contains 270,000 or so clones; only one count was recorded for around 93% of them. 2.5% to 3% of the sample is taken by the ten largest. The sequenced sample was PBMCs or T cells enriched from blood (not recorded which). The receptors derive from a middle-aged man who had been exposed to COVID-19.

This sequence joins TRBV2 and TRBJ2-3; D call uncertain. CDR1 is SNHLY, CDR2 FYNNEI, per germline. Trimming shortened V by 4 bases and J by 0 bases, and 11 bases separated the two germline ends. The CDR3 has 15 amino acids. The CDR3: CASSARLSSTDTQYF. The DNA for the CDR3 is TGTGCCAGCAGTGCTAGACTGTCTAGCACAGATACGCAGTATTTT. Full variable domain (rest looked up from reference TRBV2 and TRBJ2-3): EPEVTQTPSHQVTQMGQEVILRCVPISNHLYFYWYRQILGQKVEFLVSFYNNEISEKSEIFDDQFSVERPDGSNFTLKIRSTKLEDSAMYFCASSARLSSTDTQYFGPGTRLTVL.

This chain uses TRBV28 with TRBJ2-3, with D tentatively TRBD2 (6 bases). This CDR3 has 17 amino acids. Germline loops: CDR1 MDHEN, CDR2 SYDVKM. With 3 bases removed from V and 8 bases from J, the gap between germline ends came to 24 bases. CDR3 sequence reads: CASSFPRGTGSQGTQYF. The CDR3 DNA reads as TGTGCCAGCAGTTTTCCACGCGGGACTGGGTCTCAGGGTACGCAGTATTTT.

The rearrangement uses TRBV5-1 and TRBJ1-6, with 9 bases aligning to TRBD1. CDR1 is SGHRS and CDR2 is YFSETQ in the germline V gene. The CDR3 extends over 15 amino acids. V lost 4 bases and J lost 5; bases outside the gene matches: 4. The CDR3 bases are TGCGCCAGCAGCGCCCGACAGGGGGATAATTCACCCCTCCACTTT. This encodes CASSARQGDNSPLHF.

The rearrangement joins TRBV13 to TRBJ1-5; TRBD1 agrees at 8 bases. This CDR3 has 15 amino acids. V dropped 2 bases and J dropped 4; count of bases not matched to a gene: 4. Per the germline V gene, CDR1 is PRHDT and CDR2 is FYEKMQ (reference sequence). The CDR3 sequence is CASSLQGANNQPQHF. Written as DNA, the CDR3 is TGTGCCAGCAGCTTACAGGGGGCAAATAATCAGCCCCAGCATTTT.

The V call is TRBV5-1, the J call TRBJ1-2, with 9 bases aligning to TRBD1. Trimming at V came to 3 bases and at J to 7 bases, leaving 4 bases not matched to a gene. The germline V gene encodes CDR1 SGHRS and CDR2 YFSETQ. The CDR3 runs to 13 residues. The CDR3 DNA reads as TGCGCCAGCAGCTATGGGACAGGGAGTGGCTACACCTTC. As protein: CASSYGTGSGYTF.

The rearrangement uses TRBV3-1 (or the pseudogene TRBV3-2) and TRBJ1-6; D remains ambiguous. Germline values: CDR1 LGHDT, CDR2 YNNKEL (reference sequence). V lost 1 base and J lost 7, with 8 bases in between. The CDR3 consists of 14 residues. The CDR3 protein is CASSQGMRNSPLHF. CDR3 nucleotide sequence: TGTGCCAGCAGCCAAGGCATGAGAAATTCACCCCTCCACTTT.

The genes are TRBV9 and TRBJ2-7; D perhaps matches TRBD1 (5 bases). The V end was cut by 1 base, the J end by 2 bases, with 19 bases between. Germline CDR1 SGDLS, CDR2 YYNGEE. This CDR3 is built from 17 residues. The CDR3 DNA follows: TGTGCCAGCAGCGTAAACCATAAGACAGCCCAGACCTACGAGCAGTACTTC. Translating gives CASSVNHKTAQTYEQYF.

J is TRBJ1-2 and V is TRBV5-1; unclear D gene. Germline loops: CDR1 SGHRS, CDR2 YFSETQ. The CDR3 runs to 13 residues. V was pared by 7 bases and J by 0 bases, with 10 bases between. In nucleotides, the CDR3 is TGCGCCAGCTCTCGAGATGCTAACTATGGCTACACCTTC. It codes for CASSRDANYGYTF.

CDR3: CASSPDRGVNQPQHF. For the CDR3, the DNA is TGCGCCAGCAGCCCAGACAGGGGGGTCAATCAGCCCCAGCATTTT. The gene calls are TRBV4-1 and TRBJ1-5; 9 bases are shared with TRBD1. V trimming: 4 bases; J trimming: 3 bases; junction bases outside the gene matches: 4. The CDR3 length is 15 residues. In germline, CDR1 is MGHRA, CDR2 YSYEKL.

This sequence joins TRBV10-3 and TRBJ2-7; TRBD2 is a possible D gene (6 bases). Germline V gene lookup returns CDR1 ENHRY and CDR2 SYGVKD. The V and J ends lost 5 bases and 3 bases respectively, with 14 bases between them. There are 14 residues in the CDR3. The CDR3 sequence: CAISRVAESYEQYF. The CDR3 DNA reads TGTGCCATCAGTAGGGTAGCGGAGAGCTACGAGCAGTACTTC.

The CDR3 spells CASSIHTLGEQYF. The DNA for the CDR3 is TGTGCCAGCAGTATACATACTCTAGGCGAGCAGTACTTC. The chain uses TRBV25-1 and TRBJ2-7; no reliable D call. CDR1 is MGHDK, CDR2 SYGVNS, per germline. The CDR3 is made up of 13 amino acids. The ends were cut back, 5 bases at V and 6 bases at J, with 14 bases in the middle.

The chain links TRBV28 to TRBJ2-7; TRBD1 might be the D (6 bases). Trimming took off 3 bases at V and 2 bases at J, with 11 bases between the two ends. The CDR3 is made up of 14 amino acids. Looked up from germline, CDR1 is MDHEN and CDR2 is SYDVKM. The CDR3 sequence is CASSFFAGAYEQYF. The CDR3 nucleotides are TGTGCCAGCAGTTTTTTTGCAGGGGCCTACGAGCAGTACTTC. The full variable domain, rest sourced from reference TRBV28 and TRBJ2-7, is DVKVTQSSRYLVKRTGEKVFLECVQDMDHENMFWYRQDPGLGLRLIYFSYDVKMKEKGDIPEGYSVSREKKERFSLILESASTNQTSMYLCASSFFAGAYEQYFGPGTRLTVT.

The genes are TRBV19 and TRBJ2-3, with 7 bases fitting TRBD2. CDR1 LNHDA and CDR2 SQIVND come from the germline V gene (reference sequence). The CDR3 totals 16 residues. V lost 5 bases and J lost 4; bases outside the gene matches: 12. The CDR3 is CASSSGRSGNPDTQYF. In nucleotides, the CDR3 is TGTGCCAGTAGTTCGGGCCGAAGCGGGAATCCAGATACGCAGTATTTT.

The chain carries TRBV27 and TRBJ2-3, with TRBD1 identical over 7 bases. Germline CDR1 is MNHEY and CDR2 is SMNVEV (reference sequence). V dropped 3 bases and J dropped 5; count of bases not matched to a gene: 11. This CDR3 has 16 residues. CDR3 sequence (DNA): TGTGCCAGCAGTTTGTTGACAGGGCAGGTTAAAGATACGCAGTATTTT. Translation: CASSLLTGQVKDTQYF.

The gene calls are TRBV29-1 and TRBJ2-7; TRBD2 matches at 10 bases. Germline assignment: CDR1 SQVTM and CDR2 ANQGSEA. The CDR3 covers 15 residues. V lost 2 bases to trimming and J lost 7 bases; unmatched junction nucleotides: 11. The CDR3 DNA reads as TGCAGCGTTGAATCTAGCGGGAGAGATTTAAGGGAGCAGTACTTC. Protein sequence: CSVESSGRDLREQYF.

This clone has a single count. The chain links TRBV7-6 to TRBJ2-1; 9 bases align to TRBD1. CDR1 SGHVS and CDR2 FNYEAQ come from the germline V gene. Losses at the gene ends were 4 bases for V and 3 bases for J; bases not matched to a gene: 7. The CDR3 has 16 residues. The CDR3 DNA reads as TGTGCCAGCAGCTCCCCCGGGACAGGGAGCTACAATGAGCAGTTCTTC. It is translated as CASSSPGTGSYNEQFF.

The V and J genes are TRBV11-3 and TRBJ2-2; D is unclear. Germline CDR1 and CDR2: SGHNT and YENEEA. The CDR3 length is 14 residues. Trimming removed 2 bases at V and 7 bases at J, with 11 bases between. The CDR3 sequence is CASSLSDRVGELFF. The CDR3 DNA sequence: TGTGCCAGCAGCTTAAGCGATCGGGTCGGGGAGCTGTTTTTT.